Listed below are T cell receptor beta chains from one sample, sequenced in a study of T-cell memory formation after mild COVID-19. From the 5' RACE reads, TCRdb called clonotypes with MiXCR, one entry per CDR3 protein. The data hold tens of thousands of distinct CDR3 sequences, with 11% observed a single time. What was sequenced was PBMCs or a T cell subset sorted from them (not recorded which). The receptor source for this set is a man aged 18 to 30 who had mild COVID-19 (a few samples of this study predate the infection). Cell type and time point are not known. Both conserved end residues are part of each CDR3. A D gene is named only where the DNA matches it firmly. Only some rows state a clone size, as once, few, many or a class for expanded clones.

v_call: TRBV5-6; clone_size: many; j_call: TRBJ1-2; d_call: -; cdr3_nt: TGTGCCAGCAGCTTGGTTCAGGGAGCACGGGATGGCTACACCTTC; cdr3_aa: CASSLVQGARDGYTF
v_call: TRBV10-3; clone_size: many; j_call: TRBJ2-5; d_call: -; cdr3_nt: TGTGCCATCAGTGAGAGGGCTGAGACGGGGAGGGAGACCCAGTACTTC; cdr3_aa: CAISERAETGRETQYF
v_call: TRBV5-1; clone_size: many; j_call: TRBJ2-5; d_call: TRBD1; cdr3_nt: TGCGCCAGCAGCCCGATGTTACGACAGGGCGCGGAGACCCAGTACTTC; cdr3_aa: CASSPMLRQGAETQYF
v_call: TRBV6-5; clone_size: once; j_call: TRBJ2-1; d_call: -; cdr3_nt: TGTGCCAGCAGACCTACAGGGAATGAGCAGTTCTTC; cdr3_aa: CASRPTGNEQFF
v_call: TRBV5-1; clone_size: many; j_call: TRBJ2-1; d_call: TRBD1; cdr3_nt: TGCGCCAGCAGCCTCGGGACAGGGGACAATGAGCAGTCCTTC; cdr3_aa: CASSLGTGDNEQSF
v_call: TRBV19; clone_size: many; j_call: TRBJ2-6; d_call: -; cdr3_nt: TGTGCCAGTAGTATAGGAGTGTCTGGGGCCAACGTCCTGACTTTC; cdr3_aa: CASSIGVSGANVLTF
v_call: TRBV18; clone_size: -; j_call: TRBJ2-3; d_call: TRBD1; cdr3_nt: TGTGCCAGCTCACGACAGGGGAAGACAGATACGCAGTATTTT; cdr3_aa: CASSRQGKTDTQYF
v_call: TRBV20-1; clone_size: many; j_call: TRBJ2-3; d_call: -; cdr3_nt: TGCACTGCGGGACTCCGCACAGATACGCAGTATTTT; cdr3_aa: CTAGLRTDTQYF
v_call: TRBV6-5; clone_size: many; j_call: TRBJ1-2; d_call: -; cdr3_nt: TGTGCCAGCAGCTGGGCCTCCGCCGGGCGTAACTATGGCTACACCTTC; cdr3_aa: CASSWASAGRNYGYTF
v_call: TRBV7-3; clone_size: many; j_call: TRBJ2-5; d_call: TRBD2; cdr3_nt: TGTGCCAGCAGCTTGACCGGGGGGGAGACCCAGTACTTC; cdr3_aa: CASSLTGGETQYF
v_call: TRBV27; clone_size: -; j_call: TRBJ2-3; d_call: -; cdr3_nt: TGTGCCAGCAGTTACGGATCCACAGATACGCAGTATTTT; cdr3_aa: CASSYGSTDTQYF
v_call: TRBV27; clone_size: many; j_call: TRBJ2-2; d_call: -; cdr3_nt: TGTGCCAGCGGCTACTCCGACAGAACCGGGGAGCTGTTTTTT; cdr3_aa: CASGYSDRTGELFF
v_call: TRBV7-9; clone_size: many; j_call: TRBJ1-1; d_call: -; cdr3_nt: TGTGCCAGCAGCTTAGGTGGTCGAGCTTTCTTT; cdr3_aa: CASSLGGRAFF
v_call: TRBV3-1; clone_size: -; j_call: TRBJ2-7; d_call: TRBD2; cdr3_nt: TGTGCCAGCAGCCCCTGGACTAGCGGGGGAACGGAGCAGTACTTC; cdr3_aa: CASSPWTSGGTEQYF
v_call: TRBV12-3/TRBV12-4; clone_size: many; j_call: TRBJ2-5; d_call: -; cdr3_nt: TGTGCCAGCAGTCACGGCCAGCTAGGGACCCAGTACTTC; cdr3_aa: CASSHGQLGTQYF
v_call: TRBV6-1; clone_size: many; j_call: TRBJ2-3; d_call: TRBD2; cdr3_nt: TGTGCCAGCAGTGGCGTATTAGCGGGGGGACAGTATTTT; cdr3_aa: CASSGVLAGGQYF
v_call: TRBV12-3/TRBV12-4; clone_size: many; j_call: TRBJ1-1; d_call: TRBD1; cdr3_nt: TGTGCCAGCAGTGCGACAGGGACCACTGAAGCTTTCTTT; cdr3_aa: CASSATGTTEAFF
v_call: TRBV20-1; clone_size: many; j_call: TRBJ1-2; d_call: TRBD1; cdr3_nt: TGCAGTGCTAGAGACTCCGGGACAGGCAATCTGGGCTACACCTTC; cdr3_aa: CSARDSGTGNLGYTF
v_call: TRBV29-1; clone_size: -; j_call: TRBJ2-5; d_call: -; cdr3_nt: TGCAGCGTCGCGGGGGTCGGGGGACAACGGAGTGGGGAGACCCAGTACTTC; cdr3_aa: CSVAGVGGQRSGETQYF
v_call: TRBV30; clone_size: many; j_call: TRBJ2-3; d_call: -; cdr3_nt: TGTGCCTGGAGTATCACGGGGGGCGCAGATACGCAGTATTTT; cdr3_aa: CAWSITGGADTQYF
v_call: TRBV28; clone_size: many; j_call: TRBJ2-3; d_call: TRBD2; cdr3_nt: TGTGCCAGCAGTCCGTCTCGAGCGGGGGACACAGATACGCAGTATTTT; cdr3_aa: CASSPSRAGDTDTQYF
v_call: TRBV27; clone_size: many; j_call: TRBJ1-6; d_call: TRBD1; cdr3_nt: TGTGCCAGCAGCCGTGGACAGGGGGGTTCACCCCTCCACTTT; cdr3_aa: CASSRGQGGSPLHF
v_call: TRBV7-2; clone_size: many; j_call: TRBJ2-7; d_call: -; cdr3_nt: TGTGCCAGCAGCACCTTCGACAGACCCTACGAGCAGTACTTC; cdr3_aa: CASSTFDRPYEQYF
v_call: TRBV7-2; clone_size: many; j_call: TRBJ2-3; d_call: -; cdr3_nt: TGTGCCAGCAGCTTAACGGAGGTCGCAGATACGCAGTATTTT; cdr3_aa: CASSLTEVADTQYF
v_call: TRBV10-3; clone_size: many; j_call: TRBJ1-1; d_call: -; cdr3_nt: TGTGCCATCAGTGAAGGGGGGGCGAGTGGGACTGAAGCTTTCTTT; cdr3_aa: CAISEGGASGTEAFF
v_call: TRBV20-1; clone_size: many; j_call: TRBJ1-5; d_call: -; cdr3_nt: TGCAGTGCTAGAGGCTATCAGCGGCAGCCCCAGCATTTT; cdr3_aa: CSARGYQRQPQHF
v_call: TRBV20-1; clone_size: many; j_call: TRBJ1-2; d_call: -; cdr3_nt: TGCAGTGCTCTCGGGGGGGCTAACTATGGCTACACCTTC; cdr3_aa: CSALGGANYGYTF
v_call: TRBV25-1; clone_size: many; j_call: TRBJ1-3; d_call: -; cdr3_nt: TGTGCCAGCAGCCCCGGCCATACTGGAAACACCATATATTTT; cdr3_aa: CASSPGHTGNTIYF
v_call: TRBV7-2; clone_size: many; j_call: TRBJ2-1; d_call: TRBD2; cdr3_nt: TGTGCCAGCAGCTTAATGGCGGGGGGGAACAATGAGCAGTTCTTC; cdr3_aa: CASSLMAGGNNEQFF
v_call: TRBV4-2; clone_size: many; j_call: TRBJ1-1; d_call: TRBD1; cdr3_nt: TGTGCCAGCAGCGACAGGGGAGCCGGCACTGAAGCTTTCTTT; cdr3_aa: CASSDRGAGTEAFF
v_call: TRBV12-3/TRBV12-4; clone_size: few; j_call: TRBJ1-4; d_call: -; cdr3_nt: TGTGCCAGTTCAACTATGGGACACAACGGTGAAAAACTGTTTTTT; cdr3_aa: CASSTMGHNGEKLFF
v_call: TRBV4-3; clone_size: many; j_call: TRBJ2-5; d_call: -; cdr3_nt: TGCGCCAGCAGCCAAGTTGGGCAGGGGGGAGAGACCCAGTACTTC; cdr3_aa: CASSQVGQGGETQYF
v_call: TRBV20-1; clone_size: many; j_call: TRBJ1-1; d_call: -; cdr3_nt: TGCAGTGCTAGTCGGGCTAGGGCGTCCACTGAAGCTTTCTTT; cdr3_aa: CSASRARASTEAFF
v_call: TRBV6-2/TRBV6-3; clone_size: many; j_call: TRBJ1-1; d_call: TRBD1; cdr3_nt: TGTGCCAGCAACAACAGGGGGCTCAGGACTGAAGCTTTCTTT; cdr3_aa: CASNNRGLRTEAFF
v_call: TRBV19; clone_size: many; j_call: TRBJ2-2; d_call: -; cdr3_nt: TGTGCCAGTAGGTCAGGGGCGACCGGGGAGCTGTTTTTT; cdr3_aa: CASRSGATGELFF
v_call: TRBV10-2; clone_size: many; j_call: TRBJ2-3; d_call: -; cdr3_nt: TGCGCCAGCAGTGAGTTGGGGGGGGCCGGTACAGATACGCAGTATTTT; cdr3_aa: CASSELGGAGTDTQYF
v_call: TRBV3-1; clone_size: -; j_call: TRBJ2-3; d_call: -; cdr3_nt: TGTGCCAGCAGCCAAGATCGGGGAAGTCGTACAGATACGCAGTATTTT; cdr3_aa: CASSQDRGSRTDTQYF
v_call: TRBV5-1; clone_size: many; j_call: TRBJ2-2; d_call: TRBD2; cdr3_nt: TGCGCCAGCAGCTTCGTAGCGGGGGTCACCAACGGGGAGCTGTTTTTT; cdr3_aa: CASSFVAGVTNGELFF
v_call: TRBV4-3; clone_size: many; j_call: TRBJ2-1; d_call: -; cdr3_nt: TGCGCCAGCTCAAAAGGATTGGGAGATCCCAATGAGCAGTTCTTC; cdr3_aa: CASSKGLGDPNEQFF
v_call: TRBV6-6; clone_size: -; j_call: TRBJ2-5; d_call: -; cdr3_nt: TGTGCCAGCAGTTCGTGGGCGCGGACCCAGTACTTC; cdr3_aa: CASSSWARTQYF
v_call: TRBV12-3/TRBV12-4; clone_size: many; j_call: TRBJ2-1; d_call: -; cdr3_nt: TGTGCCAGCAGTTTTCTTAAGGCGGGGAGCTCCTACAATGAGCAGTTCTTC; cdr3_aa: CASSFLKAGSSYNEQFF
v_call: TRBV24-1; clone_size: -; j_call: TRBJ2-5; d_call: -; cdr3_nt: TGTGCCACCAGTGATTTACCAGGCCTAAAAGAGACCCAGTACTTC; cdr3_aa: CATSDLPGLKETQYF
v_call: TRBV20-1; clone_size: -; j_call: TRBJ2-3; d_call: TRBD2; cdr3_nt: TGCAGTGCCCGCGAGACAGCGGGGCGGGGGGATCTCGATACGCAGTATTTT; cdr3_aa: CSARETAGRGDLDTQYF
v_call: TRBV5-1; clone_size: many; j_call: TRBJ2-3; d_call: TRBD2; cdr3_nt: TGCGCCAGCAGCTTGGAGGGGACTAGCGGGGGCGCAGATACGCAGTATTTT; cdr3_aa: CASSLEGTSGGADTQYF